This T cell receptor beta chain comes out of a study of T cell responses to AZD1222 COVID-19 vaccine. Study-wide findings and caveats: The donor cohort was predominantly white British with a female majority, and clonal diversity may have been underestimated. At baseline, seropositivity was found in only six or seven AZD1222 recipients. Once two AZD1222 doses were given, Spike-specific TCR breadth and depth went up. Targeting of unmutated variant regions was reportedly seen in nearly half of spike-specific TCRs.

Points on this clone: Its antigen is still unknown.

Only in-frame clones appear in the TCRdb table, and some are missing; sequencing was by immunoSEQ multiplex PCR. The sample includes 150,000 to 200,000 clones, about 89% of them seen just once. Sequences were derived from peripheral blood, sampled on day 0 of MenACWY control vaccination. This receptor was taken from an adult in good health.

CDR3 sequence: CASRKTGSSKNIQYF. The CDR3 nucleotides read TGTGCCAGCAGGAAGACAGGGTCTTCCAAAAACATTCAGTACTTC. The chain employs TRBV7-8 and TRBJ2-4, with 7 bases identical to TRBD1. Germline V gene sequence: CDR1 SGHVS, CDR2 FQNEAQ. This CDR3 has 15 residues. The trim removed 6 bases at V and 2 bases at J, leaving 7 bases unmatched.